This note documents a single T cell receptor (beta chain) sequence. Its specificity is not known. V gave up 8 bases and J gave up 5 bases; unmatched junction bases: 6. CDR3 length: 14 amino acids. CDR1 and CDR2 from the germline V gene are SEHNR and FQNEAQ (reference sequence). Assay used: immunoSEQ multiplex PCR; TCRdb lists only in-frame clones, some missing. Of tens of thousands of clones in the sample, about 83% are singletons; the top ten hold about 50%. The data were taken from a study of T cell responses to AZD1222 COVID-19 vaccine. Study as a whole: Second doses were pooled across both intervals (about 4 or about 12 weeks).

The study's findings and limits: The reported proportion of spike-specific TCRs targeting unmutated variant regions was nearly half. Only a handful of individuals given AZD1222 were seropositive at baseline. It was only after the peak T cell response that any repertoires were sampled.

This sequence was found in an adult in good health. The sequences come from peripheral blood, collected on day 0 of AZD1222 vaccination. The chain links TRBV7-9 to TRBJ2-5, with 12 nucleotides matching TRBD1. CDR3 DNA sequence: TGTGCCAGCGGGGGGACAGGGGGCGCGGAGACCCAGTACTTC. Protein sequence: CASGGTGGAETQYF.